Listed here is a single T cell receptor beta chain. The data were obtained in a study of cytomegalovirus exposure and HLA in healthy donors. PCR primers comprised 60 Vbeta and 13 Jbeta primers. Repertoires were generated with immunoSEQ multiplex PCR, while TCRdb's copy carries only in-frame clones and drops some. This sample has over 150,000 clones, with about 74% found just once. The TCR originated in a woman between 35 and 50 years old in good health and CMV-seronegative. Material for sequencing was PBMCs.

CDR3 nucleotide sequence: TGTGCCAGCAGTGGAGGAGGGGTCCATGGCTACACCTTC. This codes for CASSGGGVHGYTF. The J gene is TRBJ1-2, the V gene TRBV6-4, with a tentative D call TRBD1 (5 bases). Between the trimmed V and J ends, which lost 4 bases and 6 bases, there was a span of 12 bases. Germline V gives CDR1 MRHNA, CDR2 SNTAGT. The length of the CDR3 is 13 residues.